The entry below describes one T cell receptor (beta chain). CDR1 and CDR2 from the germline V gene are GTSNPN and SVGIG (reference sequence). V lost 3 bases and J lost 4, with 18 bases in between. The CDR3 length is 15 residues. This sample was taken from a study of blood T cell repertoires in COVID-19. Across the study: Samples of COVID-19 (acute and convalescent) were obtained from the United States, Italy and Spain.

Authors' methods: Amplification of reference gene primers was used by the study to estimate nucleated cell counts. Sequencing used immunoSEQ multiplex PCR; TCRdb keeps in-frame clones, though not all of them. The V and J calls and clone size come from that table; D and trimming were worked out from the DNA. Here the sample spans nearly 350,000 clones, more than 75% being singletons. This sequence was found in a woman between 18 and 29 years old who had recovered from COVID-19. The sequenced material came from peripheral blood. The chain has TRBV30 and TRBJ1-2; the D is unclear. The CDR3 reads CAWSQSPEATYGYTF. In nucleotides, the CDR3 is TGTGCCTGGAGCCAAAGCCCGGAGGCGACCTATGGCTACACCTTC.